The rows below give T cell receptor beta chains drawn from one sample of a study of glioma-infiltrating T cells. One entry per CDR3 protein results from TCRdb running MiXCR on the multiplex PCR reads. The sample holds about 400,000 distinct CDR3 sequences; more than 35% are singletons and the top ten take about 12%. The sequencing sample was made of glioma tissue, nonneoplastic brain tissue, or PBMCs (not recorded which). The receptor set was obtained from a human donor with low-grade glioma or glioblastoma, undergoing nonglioma brain surgery, or in good health (not recorded which). Both conserved end residues are part of each CDR3. Fields, in order: clone size, V gene, J gene, D gene, CDR3 DNA, CDR3 protein. D genes are given only for firm matches. Where a row states a size, it is once, few, many or the class of an expanded clone; other rows omit it.

>NA|TRBV2|TRBJ2-2|NA
TGTGCCAGCATAATCGCTTTTCCCGGGGAGCTGTTTTTT
CASIIAFPGELFF
>NA|TRBV2|TRBJ2-3|TRBD2
TGTGCCAGCCCTAATCCGGGACTAGCGGGAGGGCCTGGCGGCTCAGATACGCAGTATTTT
CASPNPGLAGGPGGSDTQYF
>few|TRBV6-1|TRBJ2-5|NA
TGTGCCATCAGTGGGGCACCCCGGGGGACCCAGTACTTC
CAISGAPRGTQYF
>few|TRBV28|TRBJ2-3|TRBD2
TGTGCCAGCAACCCCGCGGGAGGGCCTACAGATACGCAGTATTTT
CASNPAGGPTDTQYF
>NA|TRBV7-6|TRBJ1-4|NA
TGTGCCAGCAGCCCCCCGAGGACAACTAATAAAAAACTGTTTTTT
CASSPPRTTNKKLFF
>NA|TRBV24-1|TRBJ2-1|NA
TGTGCCACCAGTGATTTGGGGCGGGAACCCAGCTCCTACAATGAGCAGTTCTTC
CATSDLGREPSSYNEQFF
>few|TRBV28|TRBJ1-5|NA
TGTGCCAGCAGTACTCAGCCCCAGCATTTT
CASSTQPQHF
>NA|TRBV29-1|TRBJ1-4|NA
TGCAGCGTTGAGGTTTCGGAACGACAAAAACTGTTTTTT
CSVEVSERQKLFF
>NA|TRBV7-6|TRBJ2-1|TRBD2
TGTGCCAGCAGCTCTGGGACTAGCGGATCACTATACAATGAGCAGTTCTTC
CASSSGTSGSLYNEQFF
>NA|TRBV19|TRBJ2-2|NA
TGTGCCAGTAGTCGGTGGCAGTCGAACACCGGGGAGCTGTTTTTT
CASSRWQSNTGELFF